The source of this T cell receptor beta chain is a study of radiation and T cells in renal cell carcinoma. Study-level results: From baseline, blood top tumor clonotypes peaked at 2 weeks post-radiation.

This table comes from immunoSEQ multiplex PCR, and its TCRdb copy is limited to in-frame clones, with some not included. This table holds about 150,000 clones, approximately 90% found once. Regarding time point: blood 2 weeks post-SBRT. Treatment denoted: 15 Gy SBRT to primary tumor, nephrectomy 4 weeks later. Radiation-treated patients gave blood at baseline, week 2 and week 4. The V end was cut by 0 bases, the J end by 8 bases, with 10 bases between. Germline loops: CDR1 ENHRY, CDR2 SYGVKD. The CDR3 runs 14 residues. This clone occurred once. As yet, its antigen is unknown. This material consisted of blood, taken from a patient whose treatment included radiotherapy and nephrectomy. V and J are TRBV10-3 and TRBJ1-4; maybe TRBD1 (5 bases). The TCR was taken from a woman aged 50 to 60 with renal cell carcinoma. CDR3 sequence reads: CAISESGGEEKLFF. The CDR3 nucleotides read TGTGCCATCAGTGAGTCCGGGGGGGAAGAAAAACTGTTTTTT.